This T cell receptor beta chain was profiled in a study of blood T cell repertoires in COVID-19. The germline V and J ends were trimmed by 0 bases and 7 bases, with 13 bases remaining between them. The germline V gene encodes CDR1 LNHNV and CDR2 YYDKDF (reference sequence). The CDR3 contains 14 residues. Repertoires were generated with immunoSEQ multiplex PCR, while TCRdb's copy carries only in-frame clones and drops some. The repertoire has under 400,000 clones, around 90% of them found once; the top ten carry 3.9%. The chain is built from TRBV15 and TRBJ2-7; D possibly corresponds to TRBD1 (6 bases). The sequence derives from a woman aged 60-70 years with COVID-19, enrolled during active disease. The sample taken for sequencing was peripheral blood. DNA for the CDR3: TGTGCCACCAGCAGAGAGGTGGGGGCTTGGGAGCAGTACTTC. It yields the protein CATSREVGAWEQYF.